The 16 T cell receptor beta chains listed next were all sequenced from one sample in a study of blood T cell repertoires in COVID-19. This table comes from immunoSEQ multiplex PCR, and its TCRdb copy is limited to in-frame clones, with some not included. This sample has some 220,000 clones, with over 75% found just once. Input material: peripheral blood. The receptors derive from a woman in her 70s with COVID-19, enrolled during active disease.

The J gene is TRBJ2-5, the V gene TRBV6-2 or TRBV6-3; D is perhaps TRBD1 (5 bases). Trimming took 2 bases from V and 5 from J, leaving 18 bases between them. The CDR3 contains 16 residues. The germline CDR1 and CDR2 sequences are MNHEY and SVGEGT. CDR3 nucleotides: TGTGCCAGCAGTTACGGGGTAGGGGTTCCCCGGGAGACCCAGTACTTC. It codes for CASSYGVGVPRETQYF.

The chain has TRBV5-5 and TRBJ1-1, with 7 bases that match TRBD1. J was trimmed by 1 base and V by 4 bases; bases with no gene match: 4. Germline V gene data show CDR1 as SGHKS and CDR2 as YYEKEE (reference sequence). The CDR3 sequence is 14 residues long. In nucleotides, the CDR3 is TGTGCCAGCAGCCGCGGGACAGCGAACACTGAAGCTTTCTTT. Its protein is CASSRGTANTEAFF.

The gene calls are TRBV10-3 and TRBJ2-5; TRBD1 matches at 10 bases. The CDR3 has 17 residues. Germline-derived CDR1 and CDR2 are ENHRY and SYGVKD. Trimming cost V 3 bases and J 5 bases; bases outside gene matches: 12. The DNA of the CDR3 is TGTGCCATCAGTGAAATTAGGACAGGGGGGAACCTGGAGACCCAGTACTTC. Amino acid sequence: CAISEIRTGGNLETQYF.

V gene TRBV7-2 combines with J gene TRBJ2-7; 8 nucleotides align to TRBD2. The germline V gene has CDR1 SGHTA and CDR2 FQGNSA. The V gene end was trimmed by 5 bases and the J gene end by 2 bases; junction bases not matched to a gene: 8. The CDR3 extends over 15 amino acids. This chain's CDR3 is CASSAAGGRAYEQYF. In DNA, the CDR3 is TGTGCCAGCAGCGCGGCGGGGGGCCGAGCCTACGAGCAGTACTTC.

The chain uses TRBV7-9 and TRBJ2-1; TRBD1 matches at 7 bases. Germline CDR1 is SEHNR and CDR2 is FQNEAQ (reference sequence). J gave up 3 bases and V 5 bases, and 7 bases lay outside the gene matches. There are 15 residues in the CDR3. CDR3 amino acids: CASSAAGGIYNEQFF. The CDR3 nucleotides read TGTGCCAGCAGCGCGGCAGGGGGAATCTACAATGAGCAGTTCTTC.

The genes are TRBV19 and TRBJ2-7; TRBD2 agrees at 7 bases. The V gene end was trimmed by 4 bases and the J gene end by 6 bases; junction bases not matched to a gene: 6. Germline V gene sequence: CDR1 LNHDA, CDR2 SQIVND (reference sequence). CDR3 length: 13 residues. CDR3 DNA sequence: TGTGCCAGTAGTACACACCGGGAGGCCGAGCAGTACTTC. Translation gives CASSTHREAEQYF.

V usage is TRBV6-6 and J usage is TRBJ1-5; 7 bases align to TRBD1. The V gene end was trimmed by 5 bases and the J gene end by 2 bases; junction bases not matched to a gene: 15. Germline V gene data show CDR1 as MNHNY and CDR2 as SVGAGI (reference sequence). This CDR3 comprises 18 residues. The CDR3 nucleotides read TGTGCCAGCAGTCATGTCGACAGGGATGGAATGGGCAATCAGCCCCAGCATTTT. It translates to CASSHVDRDGMGNQPQHF.

This sequence joins TRBV5-4 and TRBJ1-2; D unclear. Germline V gene sequence: CDR1 SGHNT, CDR2 YYREEE (reference sequence). V lost 3 bases, J lost 7 bases, and 7 bases lay in between. This CDR3 is built from 11 residues. The CDR3 reads CASSSVAGYTF. In DNA, the CDR3 is TGTGCCAGCAGCTCCGTAGCTGGCTACACCTTC.

The rearrangement joins TRBV6-2 or TRBV6-3 to TRBJ2-7; D perhaps matches TRBD2 (6 bases). CDR3 length: 15 residues. Trimming pared 3 bases from V and 1 base from J, leaving 13 bases between. Germline values: CDR1 MNHEY, CDR2 SVGEGT. Written as DNA, the CDR3 is TGTGCCAGCAGTTATAGCGGAGGGTCTTCCTACGAGCAGTACTTC. Translation: CASSYSGGSSYEQYF.

The chain joins TRBV19 to TRBJ1-2, with no clear D. The V and J ends lost 0 bases and 1 base respectively, with 6 bases between them. Germline assignment: CDR1 LNHDA and CDR2 SQIVND (reference sequence). The CDR3 is 14 amino acids. CDR3 loop: CASSIDPVNYGYTF. The CDR3 coding sequence is TGTGCCAGTAGTATAGATCCGGTTAACTATGGCTACACCTTC.

This chain joins TRBV5-1 and TRBJ2-2; TRBD2 might be the D (5 bases). Germline CDR1 and CDR2: SGHRS and YFSETQ. This CDR3 comprises 16 residues. V lost 0 bases, J lost 2 bases, and 11 bases lay in between. The CDR3 protein is CASSLDFEGNTGELFF. The CDR3, as DNA: TGCGCCAGCAGCTTGGATTTTGAGGGAAACACCGGGGAGCTGTTTTTT.

The rearrangement joins TRBV27 to TRBJ2-7, with 7 bases fitting TRBD1. The germline V gene has CDR1 MNHEY and CDR2 SMNVEV (reference sequence). CDR3 size: 14 residues. The V segment lost 6 bases and the J segment 6 bases; nucleotides outside the gene matches: 11. CDR3 nucleotide sequence: TGTGCCAGCAGCCCCAGGGGGTATTTAGGCGAGCAGTACTTC. This sequence encodes CASSPRGYLGEQYF.

The table lists this clone with a count of one. The J gene is TRBJ2-2, the V gene TRBV2; 11 bases are a match to TRBD2. Trimming removed 4 bases from V and 2 bases from J; junction bases left unmatched: 6. Germline CDR1 SNHLY, CDR2 FYNNEI. The length of the CDR3 is 17 residues. Written as DNA, the CDR3 is TGTGCCAGCAGTGTTACTAGCGGGGGTCTCAACACCGGGGAGCTGTTTTTT. This sequence encodes CASSVTSGGLNTGELFF.

This chain links TRBV19 with TRBJ1-5; TRBD1 aligns across 7 bases. V shed 2 bases, J shed 12 bases, and the junction held 7 bases outside the gene matches. This CDR3 has 13 residues. Germline V gene data show CDR1 as LNHDA and CDR2 as SQIVND (reference sequence). CDR3 in DNA: TGTGCCAGTAGTATATTGGAGGCAGGGGGCCAGCATTTT. Encoded protein: CASSILEAGGQHF.

Only a few counts were recorded for this clone. At the DNA level, this CDR3 is encoded by other sequences in the same sample as well. This chain joins TRBV15 and TRBJ1-1, with a weak D call TRBD1 (5 bases). Per germline, CDR1 LNHNV and CDR2 YYDKDF (reference sequence). The V and J ends lost 3 bases and 8 bases respectively, with 10 bases between them. CDR3 length: 12 residues. CDR3: CATSRRGGEAFF. The CDR3 nucleotides read TGTGCCACCAGCAGGAGGGGAGGAGAAGCTTTCTTT.

This clone came up a few times. J is TRBJ2-5 and V is TRBV7-2; TRBD2 aligns across 9 bases. Trimming at V came to 6 bases and at J to 4 bases, leaving 9 bases not matched to a gene. From germline, CDR1 is SGHTA and CDR2 FQGNSA. CDR3 size: 15 residues. CDR3 nucleotides: TGTGCCAGCAGACCCGGGACTAGCCCGGGAGAGACCCAGTACTTC. This sequence encodes CASRPGTSPGETQYF.